Listed below are T cell receptor beta chains from one sample, sequenced in a study of cytomegalovirus exposure and HLA in healthy donors. The data were produced by immunoSEQ multiplex PCR, yet TCRdb's version contains in-frame clones alone and is incomplete. The sample contains about 150,000 clones, roughly three quarters of which appear only once. The material sequenced was PBMCs. The receptors were sampled from a woman in her fifties or sixties in good health and CMV-seropositive. The CDR3 runs from the conserved cysteine through the conserved F or W. The D gene is left open where the match is weak. The size of a clone is reported for some rows only, either as once, few or many, or as a class for expanded clones.

V gene: TRBV7-7
clone size: .
J gene: TRBJ2-7
CDR3 length: 13
D gene: .
CDR3 protein: CASSLTEAYEQYF
CDR3 DNA: TGTGCTAGCAGCTTGACAGAGGCCTACGAGCAGTACTTC

V gene: TRBV5-5
clone size: once
J gene: TRBJ1-1
CDR3 length: 16
D gene: .
CDR3 protein: CASSPKGHFMNTEAFF
CDR3 DNA: TGTGCCAGCAGCCCAAAAGGACACTTTATGAACACTGAAGCTTTCTTT

V gene: TRBV27
clone size: few
J gene: TRBJ2-1
CDR3 length: 18
D gene: TRBD2
CDR3 protein: CASRKIPPWGLADNEQFF
CDR3 DNA: TGTGCCAGCAGAAAAATACCACCTTGGGGACTAGCGGACAATGAGCAGTTCTTC

V gene: TRBV5-4
clone size: .
J gene: TRBJ2-3
CDR3 length: 13
D gene: .
CDR3 protein: CASSLKGADTQYF
CDR3 DNA: TGTGCCAGCAGCTTGAAGGGGGCAGATACGCAGTATTTT

V gene: TRBV30
clone size: few
J gene: TRBJ1-6
CDR3 length: 11
D gene: .
CDR3 protein: CAWSLNGDLHF
CDR3 DNA: TGTGCCTGGAGCCTCAACGGGGACCTCCACTTT

V gene: TRBV5-1
clone size: .
J gene: TRBJ2-5
CDR3 length: 15
D gene: TRBD2
CDR3 protein: CASSPGLAGQETQYF
CDR3 DNA: TGCGCCAGCAGCCCGGGACTAGCGGGGCAAGAGACCCAGTACTTC

V gene: TRBV7-8
clone size: .
J gene: TRBJ1-6
CDR3 length: 16
D gene: .
CDR3 protein: CASSLSGADDNSPLHF
CDR3 DNA: TGTGCCAGCAGCTTATCAGGGGCCGACGATAATTCACCCCTCCACTTT

V gene: TRBV5-4
clone size: medium-sized
J gene: TRBJ2-5
CDR3 length: 15
D gene: .
CDR3 protein: CASSLDQAVQETQYF
CDR3 DNA: TGTGCCAGCAGCTTGGATCAGGCAGTCCAAGAGACCCAGTACTTC

V gene: TRBV5-1
clone size: .
J gene: TRBJ1-5
CDR3 length: 14
D gene: .
CDR3 protein: CASSPGGGNQPQHF
CDR3 DNA: TGCGCCAGCAGCCCGGGCGGGGGGAATCAGCCCCAGCATTTT

V gene: TRBV5-4
clone size: few
J gene: TRBJ1-1
CDR3 length: 14
D gene: .
CDR3 protein: CASSLSREGTEAFF
CDR3 DNA: TGTGCCAGCAGCTTGTCTCGGGAGGGCACTGAAGCTTTCTTT

V gene: TRBV30
clone size: .
J gene: TRBJ2-2
CDR3 length: 15
D gene: .
CDR3 protein: CAWSKDWGAQGELFF
CDR3 DNA: TGTGCCTGGAGTAAAGACTGGGGCGCCCAGGGTGAGCTGTTTTTT

V gene: TRBV2
clone size: few
J gene: TRBJ2-2
CDR3 length: 14
D gene: .
CDR3 protein: CASRISRTGGELFF
CDR3 DNA: TGTGCCAGCAGGATATCCAGAACAGGCGGGGAGCTGTTTTTT

V gene: TRBV29-1
clone size: .
J gene: TRBJ2-5
CDR3 length: 14
D gene: TRBD2
CDR3 protein: CSVELTSGGETQYF
CDR3 DNA: TGCAGCGTTGAACTGACTAGCGGGGGGGAGACCCAGTACTTC

V gene: TRBV6-5
clone size: .
J gene: TRBJ1-2
CDR3 length: 15
D gene: TRBD1
CDR3 protein: CASRPTGGAGYGYTF
CDR3 DNA: TGTGCCAGCAGACCGACAGGGGGCGCCGGCTATGGCTACACCTTC

V gene: TRBV23-1
clone size: few
J gene: TRBJ1-2
CDR3 length: 14
D gene: TRBD1
CDR3 protein: CASSLPGQGYGYTF
CDR3 DNA: TGCGCCAGCAGTCTCCCCGGACAGGGCTATGGCTACACCTTC

V gene: TRBV15
clone size: .
J gene: TRBJ1-1
CDR3 length: 13
D gene: .
CDR3 protein: CATKAGKNTEAFF
CDR3 DNA: TGTGCCACCAAGGCGGGAAAGAACACTGAAGCTTTCTTT

V gene: TRBV19
clone size: .
J gene: TRBJ2-5
CDR3 length: 14
D gene: TRBD2
CDR3 protein: CASSATSGVETQYF
CDR3 DNA: TGTGCCAGTAGCGCGACTAGCGGGGTTGAGACCCAGTACTTC

V gene: TRBV27
clone size: .
J gene: TRBJ2-1
CDR3 length: 15
D gene: TRBD1
CDR3 protein: CASTTRQGFRNEQFF
CDR3 DNA: TGTGCCAGCACTACCAGACAGGGTTTTAGGAATGAGCAGTTCTTC

V gene: TRBV4-2
clone size: .
J gene: TRBJ1-2
CDR3 length: 12
D gene: .
CDR3 protein: CASSRDSGGYTF
CDR3 DNA: TGTGCCAGCTCCCGCGATTCCGGGGGCTACACCTTC

V gene: TRBV18
clone size: .
J gene: TRBJ2-3
CDR3 length: 14
D gene: TRBD1
CDR3 protein: CASSPTGGTDTQYF
CDR3 DNA: TGTGCCAGCTCACCAACAGGGGGCACAGATACGCAGTATTTT

V gene: TRBV27
clone size: once
J gene: TRBJ1-1
CDR3 length: 13
D gene: .
CDR3 protein: CASSLQGNTEAFF
CDR3 DNA: TGTGCCAGCAGTCTTCAGGGTAACACTGAAGCTTTCTTT

V gene: TRBV11-1
clone size: .
J gene: TRBJ2-7
CDR3 length: 13
D gene: TRBD2
CDR3 protein: CASRRGLAGEQYF
CDR3 DNA: TGTGCCAGCAGACGGGGACTAGCGGGCGAGCAGTACTTC

V gene: TRBV29-1
clone size: once
J gene: TRBJ1-2
CDR3 length: 9
D gene: .
CDR3 protein: CSVEGGGGF
CDR3 DNA: TGCAGCGTTGAGGGGGGAGGTGGCTTC

V gene: TRBV9
clone size: .
J gene: TRBJ1-5
CDR3 length: 17
D gene: .
CDR3 protein: CASSFSGSSRVYQPQHF
CDR3 DNA: TGTGCCAGCAGTTTTTCAGGGTCCTCTCGGGTTTATCAGCCCCAGCATTTT

V gene: TRBV16
clone size: .
J gene: TRBJ1-2
CDR3 length: 17
D gene: .
CDR3 protein: CASSPTPDGGSGEGYTF
CDR3 DNA: TGTGCCAGCAGCCCTACCCCGGACGGGGGTTCGGGAGAAGGCTACACCTTC

V gene: TRBV7-2
clone size: .
J gene: TRBJ2-1
CDR3 length: 13
D gene: .
CDR3 protein: CASSPPGVREQFF
CDR3 DNA: TGTGCCAGCAGCCCCCCGGGGGTTAGAGAGCAGTTCTTC

V gene: TRBV7-7
clone size: .
J gene: TRBJ2-2
CDR3 length: 13
D gene: .
CDR3 protein: CASSLGSTGELFF
CDR3 DNA: TGTGCTAGCAGCTTGGGGAGCACCGGGGAGCTGTTTTTT

V gene: TRBV27
clone size: .
J gene: TRBJ1-4
CDR3 length: 13
D gene: .
CDR3 protein: CASRRSRGEKLFF
CDR3 DNA: TGTGCCAGCAGGCGGAGCAGGGGTGAAAAACTGTTTTTT

V gene: TRBV2
clone size: .
J gene: TRBJ1-1
CDR3 length: 14
D gene: .
CDR3 protein: CASSSYRVNTEAFF
CDR3 DNA: TGTGCCAGCAGTTCCTACAGGGTGAACACTGAAGCTTTCTTT

V gene: TRBV11-2
clone size: .
J gene: TRBJ1-1
CDR3 length: 15
D gene: .
CDR3 protein: CASSPSPGGNTEAFF
CDR3 DNA: TGTGCCAGCAGCCCTAGCCCCGGTGGAAACACTGAAGCTTTCTTT

V gene: TRBV2
clone size: .
J gene: TRBJ2-5
CDR3 length: 16
D gene: TRBD1
CDR3 protein: CASAGQGAGGGKTQYF
CDR3 DNA: TGTGCCAGCGCGGGACAGGGGGCCGGTGGGGGGAAGACCCAGTACTTC

V gene: TRBV6-1
clone size: .
J gene: TRBJ1-5
CDR3 length: 14
D gene: .
CDR3 protein: CASRYSTFNQPQHF
CDR3 DNA: TGTGCCAGCAGGTATAGTACTTTCAATCAGCCCCAGCATTTT

V gene: TRBV5-1
clone size: .
J gene: TRBJ2-5
CDR3 length: 16
D gene: .
CDR3 protein: CASSLELSADQETQYF
CDR3 DNA: TGCGCCAGCAGTTTGGAGCTTTCGGCGGATCAAGAGACCCAGTACTTC

V gene: TRBV10-3
clone size: once
J gene: TRBJ2-7
CDR3 length: 13
D gene: TRBD2
CDR3 protein: CAISSGGAYEQYF
CDR3 DNA: TGTGCCATCAGTAGCGGGGGGGCCTACGAGCAGTACTTC

V gene: TRBV2
clone size: few
J gene: TRBJ2-2
CDR3 length: 16
D gene: .
CDR3 protein: CASRSQGIKNTGELFF
CDR3 DNA: TGTGCCAGCAGGTCACAGGGTATTAAGAACACCGGGGAGCTGTTTTTT

V gene: TRBV2
clone size: few
J gene: TRBJ2-1
CDR3 length: 12
D gene: TRBD1
CDR3 protein: CASRLSDRLQFF
CDR3 DNA: TGTGCCAGCAGGTTATCGGACAGGCTACAGTTCTTC

V gene: TRBV27
clone size: .
J gene: TRBJ2-2
CDR3 length: 19
D gene: TRBD2
CDR3 protein: CASSKGRASGGAVTGELFF
CDR3 DNA: TGTGCCAGCAGTAAAGGGAGGGCTAGCGGGGGGGCCGTCACCGGGGAGCTGTTTTTT

V gene: TRBV19
clone size: .
J gene: TRBJ1-3
CDR3 length: 14
D gene: TRBD1
CDR3 protein: CASSGTGSGNTIYF
CDR3 DNA: TGTGCCAGTAGTGGGACAGGCTCTGGAAACACCATATATTTT

V gene: TRBV15
clone size: .
J gene: TRBJ1-5
CDR3 length: 13
D gene: TRBD1
CDR3 protein: CATLQGGGQPQHF
CDR3 DNA: TGTGCCACCCTCCAGGGGGGCGGCCAGCCCCAGCATTTT

V gene: TRBV14
clone size: .
J gene: TRBJ2-3
CDR3 length: 15
D gene: .
CDR3 protein: CASSQDVGSTDTQYF
CDR3 DNA: TGTGCCAGCAGCCAAGACGTCGGGAGCACAGATACGCAGTATTTT

V gene: TRBV5-1
clone size: .
J gene: TRBJ2-5
CDR3 length: 16
D gene: TRBD2
CDR3 protein: CASSPAGTSGTETQYF
CDR3 DNA: TGCGCCAGCAGCCCGGCCGGGACTAGCGGGACAGAGACCCAGTACTTC

V gene: TRBV27
clone size: .
J gene: TRBJ1-4
CDR3 length: 14
D gene: TRBD1
CDR3 protein: CASSLWTGGEKLFF
CDR3 DNA: TGTGCCAGCAGTCTGTGGACAGGGGGTGAAAAACTGTTTTTT

V gene: TRBV5-1
clone size: .
J gene: TRBJ1-1
CDR3 length: 15
D gene: TRBD1
CDR3 protein: CASSAGQGTNTEAFF
CDR3 DNA: TGCGCCAGCAGCGCCGGACAGGGGACGAACACTGAAGCTTTCTTT

V gene: TRBV18
clone size: .
J gene: TRBJ1-4
CDR3 length: 14
D gene: .
CDR3 protein: CASSRTVESEKLFF
CDR3 DNA: TGTGCCAGCTCACGGACAGTCGAAAGTGAAAAACTGTTTTTT

V gene: TRBV5-1
clone size: .
J gene: TRBJ2-7
CDR3 length: 17
D gene: TRBD2
CDR3 protein: CASSPGLAGGYSYEQYF
CDR3 DNA: TGCGCCAGCAGCCCCGGACTAGCGGGGGGATATTCCTACGAGCAGTACTTC

V gene: TRBV13
clone size: .
J gene: TRBJ1-1
CDR3 length: 14
D gene: .
CDR3 protein: CASSFRTENTEAFF
CDR3 DNA: TGTGCCAGCAGCTTCCGGACTGAGAACACTGAAGCTTTCTTT

V gene: TRBV28
clone size: once
J gene: TRBJ1-6
CDR3 length: 14
D gene: .
CDR3 protein: CASSGGGVHSPLHF
CDR3 DNA: TGTGCCAGCAGTGGGGGGGGAGTACACTCACCCCTCCACTTT

V gene: TRBV5-1
clone size: .
J gene: TRBJ2-1
CDR3 length: 16
D gene: TRBD2
CDR3 protein: CASSLALAGGHNEQFF
CDR3 DNA: TGCGCCAGCAGCTTGGCCCTAGCGGGGGGTCACAATGAGCAGTTCTTC